Below, one T cell receptor beta chain is given with its context. The antigen is undetermined. The CDR3 runs to 14 residues. With 5 bases removed from V and 3 bases from J, the gap between germline ends came to 14 bases. CDR1 SGHTA and CDR2 FQGNSA come from the germline V gene. This sample was included in a study of long-term antiretroviral therapy in people with HIV. Every donor contributed at least one pre-ART and at least two post-ART PBMC samples. General study results and limits: CDR3 length ranges were narrower in HIV repertoires than in controls. Increased diversity was seen after ART, yet it remained lower than in transplant donor controls.

Researchers report immunoSEQ v3.0 was run at survey level. In sequencing, roughly 35,000-50,000 T-cell genomes per sample were targeted. Here immunoSEQ multiplex PCR was the method, and the copy in TCRdb shows in-frame clones only, minus some. The sample shows some 47,000 clones, 90% to 95% of them seen only once. The clonotype was recovered from a woman between 50 and 59 years old with HIV. This chain connects TRBV7-2 to TRBJ2-7, with TRBD1 as a possible D gene (6 bases). Material: unsorted PBMCs, obtained 3.7 years after starting antiretroviral therapy. The CDR3 is CASSPGTPYYEQYF. CDR3 coding DNA: TGTGCCAGCAGCCCTGGGACACCCTACTACGAGCAGTACTTC.